This TCR beta chain was found in a study of T cells in Graves' hyperthyroidism and ophthalmopathy. The investigators amplified TCR beta CDR3 regions from RNA transcripts. The HTBI primer set served for first-round RT-PCR of the TCR CDR3. A single record per CDR3 protein comes from TCRdb applying MiXCR to the multiplex PCR reads. The sample includes about 350,000 distinct CDR3 sequences, over 12% seen only once; the top ten take approximately 19%. The CDR3 consists of 14 residues. Germline assignment: CDR1 GTSNPN and CDR2 SVGIG (reference sequence). The ends lost 3 bases at V and 4 bases at J; junction bases unmatched: 8.

The clonotype originates from a woman aged 60-70 years with Graves' ophthalmopathy. This sequence joins TRBV30 and TRBJ1-1; 7 bases agree with TRBD1. Sequencing used blood. CDR3: CAWRRDSMSTEAFF. The CDR3 DNA sequence: TGTGCCTGGAGGAGGGACAGCATGAGCACTGAAGCTTTCTTT.